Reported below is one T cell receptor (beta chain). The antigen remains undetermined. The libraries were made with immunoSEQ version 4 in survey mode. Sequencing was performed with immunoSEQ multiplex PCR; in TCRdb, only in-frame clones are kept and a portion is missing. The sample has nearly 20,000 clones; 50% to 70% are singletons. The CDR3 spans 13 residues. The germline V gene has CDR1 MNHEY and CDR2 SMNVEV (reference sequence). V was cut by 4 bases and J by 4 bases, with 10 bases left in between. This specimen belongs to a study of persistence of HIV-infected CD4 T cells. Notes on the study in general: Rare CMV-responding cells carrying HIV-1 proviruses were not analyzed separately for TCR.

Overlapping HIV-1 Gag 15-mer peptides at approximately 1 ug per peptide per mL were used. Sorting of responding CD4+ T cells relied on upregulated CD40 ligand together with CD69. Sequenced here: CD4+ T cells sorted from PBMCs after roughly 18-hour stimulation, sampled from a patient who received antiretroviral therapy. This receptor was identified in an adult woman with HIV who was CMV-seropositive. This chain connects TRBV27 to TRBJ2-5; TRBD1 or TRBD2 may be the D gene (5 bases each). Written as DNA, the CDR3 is TGTGCCAGCAGTTCCCGGGGCGTAGAGACCCAGTACTTC. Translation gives CASSSRGVETQYF.